Presented here are 14 T cell receptor beta chains from one specimen sequenced in a study of OX40 agonist ivuxolimab in advanced cancers. Data came from immunoSEQ multiplex PCR; TCRdb stores just in-frame clones and leaves some out. Of 6,500 to 8,000 clones in the sample, around 82% are singletons; the top ten hold approximately 19%. Material: CD4+ or CD8+ T cells sorted from blood, obtained in a trial of the OX40 agonist ivuxolimab. Receptors originate from an adult with an advanced solid tumor such as melanoma, head and neck, liver or kidney cancer.

The chain combines TRBV4-2 with TRBJ2-1; 10 positions match TRBD2. The germline V gene has CDR1 LGHNA and CDR2 YNFKEQ. There are 18 residues in the CDR3. J lost 3 bases, V lost 4 bases, and 12 bases had no gene match. This chain's CDR3 is CASSPEGSGLAVYNEQFF. CDR3 sequence (DNA): TGTGCCAGCAGCCCAGAGGGAAGTGGACTAGCGGTCTACAATGAGCAGTTCTTC.

The chain couples TRBV25-1 to TRBJ2-4; a possible D gene is TRBD2 (5 bases). This CDR3 contains 11 residues. CDR1 is MGHDK, CDR2 SYGVNS, per germline. Trimming cost V 5 bases and J 8 bases, with 7 bases left between them. CDR3 protein: CASSTGDIQYF. In DNA, the CDR3 is TGTGCCAGCAGTACCGGGGACATTCAGTACTTC.

This clone was found once. The rearrangement links TRBV14 to TRBJ2-1, with TRBD2 identical over 11 bases. The germline CDR1 and CDR2 sequences are SGHDN and FVKESK. The trim removed 0 bases at V and 4 bases at J, leaving 11 bases unmatched. The CDR3 spans 19 residues. CDR3 nucleotides: TGTGCCAGCAGCCAAGATCCCCTAGCGGGGGGCTCCCGGTACAATGAGCAGTTCTTC. Residues: CASSQDPLAGGSRYNEQFF.

CDR3 in DNA: TGTGCCAGCAGCCCGGGACTAGCCTCCTTGAATGAGCAGTTCTTC. This codes for CASSPGLASLNEQFF. The rearrangement uses TRBV11-2 and TRBJ2-1, with 9 bases lining up with TRBD2. Per germline, CDR1 SGHAT and CDR2 FQNNGV. The CDR3 sequence is 15 residues long. Losses at the gene ends were 5 bases for V and 7 bases for J; bases not matched to a gene: 9.

The J gene is TRBJ2-1, the V gene TRBV5-1; possible D gene TRBD2, 5 bases. V lost 2 bases and J 7 bases, leaving 10 bases between the germline ends. The CDR3 sequence is 13 residues long. In germline, CDR1 is SGHRS, CDR2 YFSETQ. CDR3 loop: CASSLIPGNEQFF. The CDR3 DNA sequence: TGCGCCAGCAGCTTAATTCCGGGGAATGAGCAGTTCTTC.

By frequency in the sample, this clone is medium-sized. The V and J genes are TRBV5-4 and TRBJ2-7; the D gene is possibly TRBD2 (6 bases). V lost 4 bases and J 5 bases, leaving 19 bases between the germline ends. CDR3 length equals 15 residues. The germline V gene encodes CDR1 SGHNT and CDR2 YYREEE (reference sequence). The CDR3 region is CASSIGLHRGNEQYF. For the CDR3, the DNA is TGTGCCAGCAGCATCGGACTCCATCGGGGGAACGAGCAGTACTTC.

The J gene is TRBJ1-6, the V gene TRBV7-3; D is perhaps TRBD1 (5 bases). This CDR3 has 15 residues. The ends were cut back, 10 bases at V and 5 bases at J, with 18 bases in the middle. Germline values: CDR1 SGHTA, CDR2 FQGTGA. In nucleotides, the CDR3 is TGTGCCACTCGTCGGGAATTGGGGGATAATTCACCCCTCCACTTT. Its translation: CATRRELGDNSPLHF.

In this sample, this clone is large. Other DNA variants within this sample encode the same CDR3. This chain joins TRBV4-1 and TRBJ1-2; D not certain. The V gene's germline CDR1 is MGHRA and CDR2 YSYEKL. The CDR3 covers 13 residues. V was pared by 0 bases and J by 0 bases, with 2 bases between. Here the CDR3 reads CASSQESNYGYTF. Here the CDR3 DNA reads TGCGCCAGCAGCCAAGAATCTAACTATGGCTACACCTTC.

Only one count was recorded for this clone. The rearrangement links TRBV5-1 to TRBJ2-3, with D unclear. Trimming took 4 bases from V and 1 from J, leaving 10 bases between them. The CDR3 runs 14 residues. Germline CDR1 and CDR2: SGHRS and YFSETQ. The CDR3 nucleotides are TGCGCCAGCAGCCCCCTCGGAGGCACAGATACGCAGTATTTT. As protein: CASSPLGGTDTQYF.

The chain uses TRBV25-1 and TRBJ1-3; D is undetermined. The V gene's germline CDR1 is MGHDK and CDR2 SYGVNS. Trimming took 3 bases from V and 3 from J, leaving 12 bases between them. CDR3 length equals 15 residues. This CDR3 is CASSDQTGSGNTIYF. CDR3 coding DNA: TGTGCCAGCAGTGACCAGACTGGAAGTGGAAACACCATATATTTT.

The chain employs TRBV5-4 and TRBJ2-7, with 11 bases lining up with TRBD1. The V gene end was trimmed by 3 bases and the J gene end by 6 bases; junction bases not matched to a gene: 2. This CDR3 is built from 13 residues. CDR1 is SGHNT, CDR2 YYREEE, per germline (reference sequence). The DNA of the CDR3 is TGTGCCAGCAGCTCCGGGACAGGGGGCGAGCAGTACTTC. Its translation: CASSSGTGGEQYF.

This chain connects TRBV6-6 to TRBJ1-3; TRBD1 might be the D (6 bases). The CDR3 runs 16 residues. CDR1 is MNHNY and CDR2 is SVGAGI in the germline V gene (reference sequence). Trimming shortened V by 2 bases and J by 4 bases, and 15 bases separated the two germline ends. The CDR3 here is CASSYTPGVEGNTIYF. The CDR3 DNA reads TGTGCCAGCAGTTACACCCCAGGGGTAGAAGGAAACACCATATATTTT.

In this sample, this clone is medium-sized (0.01 to 0.1%). The rearrangement joins TRBV9 to TRBJ2-5; D possibly corresponds to TRBD1 (5 bases). The V gene's germline CDR1 is SGDLS and CDR2 YYNGEE. Deletions cut 1 base from V and 3 bases from J, with 7 bases between. The CDR3 is made up of 13 amino acids. The CDR3 protein is CASSVSREETQYF. For the CDR3, the DNA is TGTGCCAGCAGCGTAAGCAGGGAAGAGACCCAGTACTTC. The entire variable domain, with the rest obtained from reference TRBV9 and TRBJ2-5, is as follows: DSGVTQTPKHLITATGQRVTLRCSPRSGDLSVYWYQQSLDQGLQFLIQYYNGEERAKGNILERFSAQQFPDLHSELNLSSLELGDSALYFCASSVSREETQYFGPGTRLLVL.

The chain is built from TRBV9 and TRBJ2-7; D unclear. There are 13 residues in the CDR3. With 3 bases removed from V and 3 bases from J, the gap between germline ends came to 10 bases. The germline V gene encodes CDR1 SGDLS and CDR2 YYNGEE. The CDR3 loop reads CASSAFIGYEQYF. The DNA for the CDR3 is TGTGCCAGCAGCGCCTTCATCGGCTACGAGCAGTACTTC.